What follows are 31 T cell receptor beta chains derived from one specimen sequenced in a study of T cell responses to AZD1222 COVID-19 vaccine. Repertoires were generated with immunoSEQ multiplex PCR, while TCRdb's copy carries only in-frame clones and drops some. The table lists about 150,000 clones, over 90% of them singletons, with approximately 1.6% in the top ten. Specimen: peripheral blood, collected 28 days after the second AZD1222 dose. The receptors here all came from an adult who received the AZD1222 COVID-19 vaccine.

V and J are TRBV2 and TRBJ1-2, with TRBD1 matching 8 bases. The CDR3 length is 12 residues. Germline V gives CDR1 SNHLY, CDR2 FYNNEI. Trimming cost V 6 bases and J 6 bases; bases outside gene matches: 3. The CDR3: CASSPTGDGYTF. As DNA, the CDR3 is TGTGCCAGCAGCCCGACAGGGGATGGCTACACCTTC. Filled out from reference TRBV2 and TRBJ1-2, the complete variable domain reads EPEVTQTPSHQVTQMGQEVILRCVPISNHLYFYWYRQILGQKVEFLVSFYNNEISEKSEIFDDQFSVERPDGSNFTLKIRSTKLEDSAMYFCASSPTGDGYTFGSGTRLTVV.

The chain uses TRBV11-2 and TRBJ1-2; D unclear. Germline V gives CDR1 SGHAT, CDR2 FQNNGV. The V and J ends lost 0 bases and 5 bases respectively, with 10 bases between them. This CDR3 has 14 residues. The CDR3 DNA follows: TGTGCCAGCAGCTTAGATCTAACACCGTATGGCTACACCTTC. Encoded protein: CASSLDLTPYGYTF.

V usage is TRBV3-1 (or the pseudogene TRBV3-2) and J usage is TRBJ2-1; D not resolved. V was clipped by 4 bases and J by 7 bases, with 11 bases between them. Looked up from germline, CDR1 is LGHDT and CDR2 is YNNKEL (reference sequence). This CDR3 region has 13 residues. The CDR3 loop reads CASSLGLLNEQFF. The CDR3 coding sequence is TGTGCCAGCAGCCTGGGCCTGTTGAATGAGCAGTTCTTC.

The V call is TRBV15, the J call TRBJ2-1; 7 positions agree with TRBD1. V dropped 0 bases and J dropped 10; count of bases not matched to a gene: 9. CDR3 length equals 15 residues. The germline V gene encodes CDR1 LNHNV and CDR2 YYDKDF (reference sequence). CDR3 sequence (DNA): TGTGCCACCAGCAGAGATGGGGGACAGAAGGGGGAGCAGTTCTTC. It yields the protein CATSRDGGQKGEQFF.

About this clone itself: This specimen includes other DNA sequences encoding the same CDR3. The V call is TRBV19, the J call TRBJ2-3; perhaps TRBD1 as D (5 bases). Looked up from germline, CDR1 is LNHDA and CDR2 is SQIVND (reference sequence). This CDR3 has 13 amino acids. Trimming left V 3 bases short and J 4 bases short, with 8 bases between. The CDR3 coding sequence is TGTGCCAGTAGTATCTGGGGCCCAGATACGCAGTATTTT. This gives the protein CASSIWGPDTQYF.

This chain uses TRBV9 with TRBJ1-1, with D possibly TRBD1 on 5 matching bases. Per germline, CDR1 SGDLS and CDR2 YYNGEE. Trimming removed 3 bases at V and 1 base at J, with 13 bases between. The CDR3 consists of 15 residues. CDR3 sequence reads: CASSAGDSRNTEAFF. Written as DNA, the CDR3 is TGTGCCAGCAGCGCCGGAGACAGTCGGAACACTGAAGCTTTCTTT.

This sequence joins TRBV9 and TRBJ2-5; possibly TRBD1 for D (5 bases). The V gene lost 4 bases and the J gene lost 3 bases, with 10 bases spanning the gap. The CDR3 covers 13 residues. The germline CDR1 and CDR2 sequences are SGDLS and YYNGEE. The CDR3 is CASSRDSKETQYF. In DNA form, the CDR3 reads TGTGCCAGCAGCCGCGACAGTAAAGAGACCCAGTACTTC.

This chain uses TRBV29-1 with TRBJ2-7; TRBD1 is a possible D gene (6 bases). Trimming took 7 bases from V and 2 from J, leaving 18 bases between them. Germline V gene lookup returns CDR1 SQVTM and CDR2 ANQGSEA. The CDR3 has 14 amino acids. In DNA, the CDR3 is TGCAGCGCTCTTGGGGACACCTCACCCTACGAGCAGTACTTC. Protein product: CSALGDTSPYEQYF.

The J gene is TRBJ1-2, the V gene TRBV27; unclear D gene. The CDR3 consists of 11 residues. V was pared by 4 bases and J by 8 bases, with 8 bases between. The germline gives CDR1 MNHEY, CDR2 SMNVEV (reference sequence). This chain's CDR3 is CASSSGVGYTF. As DNA, the CDR3 is TGTGCCAGCAGTTCCGGGGTGGGCTACACCTTC.

This chain uses TRBV7-8 with TRBJ2-1; D uncertain. This CDR3 spans 15 amino acids. V was clipped by 7 bases and J by 5 bases, with 18 bases between them. The germline V gene encodes CDR1 SGHVS and CDR2 FQNEAQ. The CDR3 is CASNVVIRPDNEQFF. The CDR3 nucleotides read TGTGCCAGCAACGTGGTCATTCGCCCCGACAATGAGCAGTTCTTC.

The chain recombines TRBV6-5 with TRBJ1-2; D is perhaps TRBD1 (5 bases). Per the germline V gene, CDR1 is MNHEY and CDR2 is SVGAGI. The CDR3 loop spans 15 amino acids. The germline V and J ends were trimmed by 6 bases and 7 bases, with 21 bases remaining between them. The CDR3 DNA sequence: TGTGCCAGCAGGTGGCAGGGAGCTCAAAAGGGTGGCTACACCTTC. Its translation is CASRWQGAQKGGYTF.

As DNA, the CDR3 is TGCGCCAGCAGTGCGACTAGCAAGTACGAGCAGTACTTC. Amino acid sequence: CASSATSKYEQYF. The chain joins TRBV10-2 to TRBJ2-7, with 7 bases that match TRBD2. Germline assignment: CDR1 WSHSY and CDR2 SAAADI. CDR3 length: 13 amino acids. Trimming took 4 bases from V and 4 from J; bases not matched to a gene: 4.

V is TRBV9 and J is TRBJ1-3; the match to TRBD1 covers 7 bases. Germline V gene data show CDR1 as SGDLS and CDR2 as YYNGEE. The ends lost 3 bases at V and 5 bases at J; junction bases unmatched: 8. This CDR3 is 15 amino acids long. CDR3 bases: TGTGCCAGCAGCGCCGCGACAGGGTATAGAAACACCATATATTTT. This encodes CASSAATGYRNTIYF.

The gene calls are TRBV30 and TRBJ1-1; possible D gene TRBD1, 5 bases. V was trimmed by 0 bases and J by 5 bases, leaving 13 bases between them. In germline, CDR1 is GTSNPN, CDR2 SVGIG (reference sequence). The length of the CDR3 is 14 residues. CDR3 sequence reads: CAWSVLDGGTEAFF. CDR3 coding DNA: TGTGCCTGGAGTGTCCTAGATGGGGGGACTGAAGCTTTCTTT.

The chain joins TRBV5-1 to TRBJ2-2, with D uncertain. In germline, CDR1 is SGHRS, CDR2 YFSETQ. The CDR3 spans 18 residues. The V end lost 1 base, the J end lost 3 bases, and 19 bases lay between the germline ends. DNA of the CDR3: TGCGCCAGCAGCTTGAGGGCCGTGGGCTTCTTAGACACCGGGGAGCTGTTTTTT. Protein product: CASSLRAVGFLDTGELFF.

This clone was observed once. This chain joins TRBV9 and TRBJ2-3; no firm D call. This CDR3 is 13 amino acids long. V was pared by 4 bases and J by 5 bases, with 11 bases between. Germline V CDR1 and CDR2: SGDLS, YYNGEE. CDR3 in amino acids: CASSFPGRDTQYF. The CDR3 region has the DNA TGTGCCAGCAGCTTTCCCGGTCGAGATACGCAGTATTTT.

The gene calls are TRBV11-3 and TRBJ2-1; 9 bases fit TRBD1. The V gene end was trimmed by 4 bases and the J gene end by 9 bases; junction bases not matched to a gene: 7. Looked up from germline, CDR1 is SGHNT and CDR2 is YENEEA. The CDR3 totals 14 residues. The CDR3 DNA reads as TGTGCCAGCAGCTCCCGGACAGGGGCTGGTGAGCAGTTCTTC. Protein product: CASSSRTGAGEQFF.

The chain carries TRBV28 and TRBJ2-6, with D maybe TRBD2 (5 bases). V was clipped by 8 bases and J by 0 bases, with 11 bases between them. The CDR3 runs 15 residues. Germline CDR1 is MDHEN and CDR2 is SYDVKM. CDR3 nucleotides: TGTGCCAGCGGCCCCCGGGGCTCTGGGGCCAACGTCCTGACTTTC. Amino acid sequence: CASGPRGSGANVLTF.

V is TRBV9 and J is TRBJ2-3; the D gene is possibly TRBD1 (5 bases). The CDR3 is 16 amino acids. V was trimmed by 3 bases and J by 1 base, leaving 15 bases between them. Germline V lookup: CDR1 SGDLS, CDR2 YYNGEE. CDR3 nucleotide sequence: TGTGCCAGCAGCGCCCGAGTTGGACAAGGCACAGATACGCAGTATTTT. It codes for CASSARVGQGTDTQYF.

V and J are TRBV12-3 or TRBV12-4 and TRBJ2-3, with D uncertain. This CDR3 contains 11 residues. Trimming stripped 6 bases from V and 4 bases from J, with 5 bases between. In DNA, the CDR3 is TGTGCCAGCAGGCTGGCAGATACGCAGTATTTT. This encodes CASRLADTQYF.

This clone is a singleton in its sample. The chain links TRBV28 to TRBJ2-2; TRBD2 matches 9 bases. Germline V gene data show CDR1 as MDHEN and CDR2 as SYDVKM. V trimming: 9 bases; J trimming: 5 bases; junction bases outside the gene matches: 4. CDR3 length equals 13 residues. The CDR3 region has the DNA TGTGCCAGTCGGACTAGCGTGACCGGGGAGCTGTTTTTT. This codes for CASRTSVTGELFF.

CDR3 in DNA: TGTGCCAGCAGCGTAGCGATTAGTTTGAGCTCCTACAATGAGCAGTTCTTC. It encodes CASSVAISLSSYNEQFF. This chain connects TRBV9 to TRBJ2-1, with D hard to call. The CDR3 has 17 residues. The germline V gene encodes CDR1 SGDLS and CDR2 YYNGEE. Between the trimmed V and J ends, which lost 0 bases and 0 bases, there was a span of 13 bases.

This chain links TRBV3-1 (or the pseudogene TRBV3-2) with TRBJ1-2; D possibly corresponds to TRBD1 (5 bases). V lost 4 bases, J lost 5 bases, and 14 bases lay in between. CDR1 is LGHDT, CDR2 YNNKEL, per germline (reference sequence). The CDR3 loop spans 14 amino acids. As DNA, the CDR3 is TGTGCCAGCAGCCGGTCAGGGACGGATTATGGCTACACCTTC. Its protein product is CASSRSGTDYGYTF.

The chain employs TRBV18 and TRBJ1-3, with D hard to call. In germline, CDR1 is KGHSH, CDR2 LQKENI. The CDR3 has 14 residues. V lost 2 bases, J lost 7 bases, and 12 bases lay in between. The CDR3 DNA is TGTGCCAGCTCACCAATGCGGTCGGACAACACCATATATTTT. Translation gives CASSPMRSDNTIYF.

This chain links TRBV28 with TRBJ2-7; 7 bases match TRBD2. Unmatched junction bases numbered 13, after V lost 5 bases and J lost 3 bases. The CDR3 has 16 residues. CDR1 is MDHEN and CDR2 is SYDVKM in the germline V gene. CDR3 loop: CASSTLRGRAVYEQYF. The CDR3 nucleotides read TGTGCCAGCAGTACTCTACGGGGGAGGGCCGTCTACGAGCAGTACTTC. The full variable domain, its missing parts supplied by reference TRBV28 and TRBJ2-7, is DVKVTQSSRYLVKRTGEKVFLECVQDMDHENMFWYRQDPGLGLRLIYFSYDVKMKEKGDIPEGYSVSREKKERFSLILESASTNQTSMYLCASSTLRGRAVYEQYFGPGTRLTVT.

This clone was detected only a few times. The V gene is TRBV10-2, the J gene TRBJ2-1, with 7 bases aligning to TRBD2. V dropped 8 bases and J dropped 5; count of bases not matched to a gene: 12. The CDR3 has 15 residues. Germline V gene lookup returns CDR1 WSHSY and CDR2 SAAADI. The CDR3 protein is CASRLTSLKNNEQFF. The CDR3 bases are TGCGCCAGCCGACTGACTAGCCTAAAAAACAATGAGCAGTTCTTC.

The V gene is TRBV19, the J gene TRBJ1-5; D may be TRBD1 (5 bases). V shed 3 bases and J shed 5 bases, with 8 bases lying between them. Per the germline V gene, CDR1 is LNHDA and CDR2 is SQIVND (reference sequence). The CDR3 runs to 13 residues. CDR3 sequence (DNA): TGTGCCAGTAGTATCAGCAGGGATCAGCCCCAGCATTTT. Its protein product is CASSISRDQPQHF.

The chain has TRBV6-1 and TRBJ2-5, with a possible D match to TRBD2 (5 bases). CDR1 MNHNS and CDR2 SASEGT come from the germline V gene. Trimming took off 3 bases at V and 5 bases at J, with 10 bases between the two ends. CDR3 length: 13 residues. The chain's CDR3 is CASSDSTGETQYF. The DNA for the CDR3 is TGTGCCAGCAGTGATTCCACGGGGGAGACCCAGTACTTC.

The chain couples TRBV12-5 to TRBJ1-5, with TRBD1 identical over 7 bases. The CDR3 loop spans 14 amino acids. Per the germline V gene, CDR1 is LGHNT and CDR2 is FRNRAP. Germline trimming cut 5 bases from V and 4 bases from J; bases unmatched to any gene: 5. CDR3 coding DNA: TGTGCTAGTGGTCAGGGACAGAAAAATCAGCCCCAGCATTTT. This sequence encodes CASGQGQKNQPQHF.

The V call is TRBV10-2, the J call TRBJ2-1; unclear D gene. The germline gives CDR1 WSHSY, CDR2 SAAADI. This CDR3 comprises 10 residues. V lost 8 bases to trimming and J lost 5 bases, with 4 bases between them. CDR3 loop: CASRNNEQFF. CDR3 DNA: TGCGCCAGCCGTAACAATGAGCAGTTCTTC.

The chain carries TRBV6-5 and TRBJ1-1; D gene ambiguous. This CDR3 contains 11 residues. Germline lookup yields CDR1 MNHEY and CDR2 SVGAGI. V shed 6 bases and J shed 7 bases, with 9 bases lying between them. CDR3 nucleotide sequence: TGTGCCAGCAGCCGGCTTGATGAAGCTTTCTTT. The encoded protein is CASSRLDEAFF.